These T cell receptor beta chains were read from a single sample in a study of blood T cell repertoires in COVID-19. TCRdb's copy holds only in-frame clones and misses some; the assay was immunoSEQ multiplex PCR. The profile shows fewer than 30,000 clones, roughly 85% of them singletons. The specimen sequenced was peripheral blood. These receptors originate from a woman aged 80 or older with COVID-19, enrolled during active disease. Both conserved end residues are trimmed from each CDR3. Each record gives: J gene, V gene, CDR3 protein.

>TRBJ2-7|TRBV28
ASSPGVAGSSYEQY
>TRBJ2-3|TRBV5-1
ASSALPNSGGLDTQY
>TRBJ2-7|TRBV9
ASSVGPGYYEQY
>TRBJ1-3|TRBV30
AWSQGYSGNTIY
>TRBJ2-5|TRBV5-1
ASSSGLAGIQETQY
>TRBJ1-6|TRBV30
ATGTGVNSPLH
>TRBJ2-7|TRBV7-2
ASSLAVQAGEQY
>TRBJ1-1|TRBV4-2
ASSRRDRNTEAF
>TRBJ1-1|TRBV11-2
ASSPRGGGGGTEAF
>TRBJ2-1|TRBV5-5
ASSLAGELGNEQF
>TRBJ1-1|TRBV6-5
ASSYSGQGRTEAF
>TRBJ1-4|TRBV21-1
ASSKLDRVYGKLF
>TRBJ2-7|TRBV5-1
ASSLGTSGGEQY
>TRBJ1-5|TRBV6-5
ASRVDSYSNQPQH
>TRBJ2-3|TRBV5-1
ASSMSGDADTQY
>TRBJ2-1|TRBV5-1
ASSPGLGANNEQF
>TRBJ2-5|TRBV3-1/TRBV3-2
ASSQEVNGGSPQY
>TRBJ2-1|TRBV6-5
ASKGQGAYNEQF
>TRBJ2-7|TRBV11-2
ASSSGQGPNSHEQY
>TRBJ1-2|TRBV4-1
ASSQDLEPGSYGYT